One sample yielded the 10 T cell receptor beta chains listed below, sequenced in a study of shared clonotypes between healthy human individuals. Profiled with immunoSEQ multiplex PCR; TCRdb holds only in-frame clones, not every one. This table holds roughly 2.1 million clones, roughly 91% found once. In the naive CD8 group, cells lacked CD45RO and were positively selected for CCR7, so terminally differentiated effector memory CD45RA+ cells were left out. Specimen: naive CD8+ T cells from PBMCs. These receptors all stem from a man aged 18 to 29 in good health. Some clones in this sample may be carry-over from other donors' samples.

The V and J genes are TRBV30 and TRBJ2-6, with D possibly called TRBD1 or TRBD2 (5 bases each). This CDR3 is 15 amino acids long. The V end was cut by 5 bases, the J end by 4 bases, with 15 bases between. Per the germline V gene, CDR1 is GTSNPN and CDR2 is SVGIG (reference sequence). DNA for the CDR3: TGTGCCTGGGGGACCCTAATGGGAGGGGCCAACGTCCTGACTTTC. Its protein is CAWGTLMGGANVLTF.

The genes are TRBV30 and TRBJ2-1, with D possibly matching TRBD2 (7 bases). The V and J ends lost 7 bases and 7 bases respectively, with 23 bases between them. The CDR3 runs to 15 residues. The germline CDR1 and CDR2 sequences are GTSNPN and SVGIG (reference sequence). The CDR3 bases are TGTGCCTCCCTAGCGGTGACAGGCCTTTGGAATGAGCAGTTCTTC. This translates into CASLAVTGLWNEQFF.

The gene calls are TRBV5-1 and TRBJ1-1; unclear D gene. This CDR3 contains 17 residues. Trimming removed 4 bases at V and 1 base at J, with 20 bases between. Germline V gene lookup returns CDR1 SGHRS and CDR2 YFSETQ. CDR3 sequence reads: CASSPATIKAANTEAFF. The CDR3 nucleotides read TGCGCCAGCAGCCCGGCGACGATCAAGGCGGCGAACACTGAAGCTTTCTTT.

V is TRBV15 and J is TRBJ2-2; 14 bases match TRBD2. V was pared by 3 bases and J by 0 bases, with 3 bases of the junction left unmatched. Germline loops: CDR1 LNHNV, CDR2 YYDKDF (reference sequence). CDR3 length: 18 amino acids. The CDR3 DNA sequence: TGTGCCACCAGCAGGGGACTAGCGGGAGATGCGAACACCGGGGAGCTGTTTTTT. It is translated as CATSRGLAGDANTGELFF.

The chain couples TRBV7-9 to TRBJ2-7; 8 bases line up with TRBD1. Germline V gene sequence: CDR1 SEHNR, CDR2 FQNEAQ (reference sequence). This CDR3 is 13 amino acids long. V shed 4 bases and J 5 bases; nucleotides not matched to a gene: 4. The CDR3 here is CASSSDRVDEQYF. The DNA of the CDR3 is TGTGCCAGCAGCTCGGACAGGGTCGACGAGCAGTACTTC.

The chain joins TRBV7-3 to TRBJ2-2; D gene ambiguous. With 6 bases removed from V and 4 bases from J, the gap between germline ends came to 18 bases. Germline lookup yields CDR1 SGHTA and CDR2 FQGTGA. The CDR3 runs 16 residues. This chain's CDR3 is CASSPRPGHPTGELFF. The CDR3 bases are TGTGCCAGCAGTCCCCGCCCCGGGCACCCCACCGGGGAGCTGTTTTTT.

The chain links TRBV7-9 to TRBJ1-5; 7 bases fit TRBD1. CDR1 and CDR2 (germline): SEHNR, FQNEAQ (reference sequence). V lost 6 bases to trimming and J lost 3 bases; unmatched junction nucleotides: 5. The length of the CDR3 is 14 residues. The CDR3 is CASSPGQANQPQHF. DNA for the CDR3: TGTGCCAGCAGTCCCGGACAGGCCAATCAGCCCCAGCATTTT.

This chain joins TRBV19 and TRBJ1-5; 8 nucleotides agree with TRBD1. CDR3 size: 15 residues. Trimming took 8 bases from V and 0 from J; bases not matched to a gene: 6. Looked up from germline, CDR1 is LNHDA and CDR2 is SQIVND (reference sequence). This CDR3 reads CASVTGVYSNQPQHF. DNA of the CDR3: TGTGCCAGTGTGACAGGGGTTTATAGCAATCAGCCCCAGCATTTT.

This chain joins TRBV27 and TRBJ2-1, with TRBD1 identical over 7 bases. Germline V gives CDR1 MNHEY, CDR2 SMNVEV (reference sequence). The CDR3 is made up of 13 amino acids. The trim removed 6 bases at V and 8 bases at J, leaving 7 bases unmatched. The CDR3 DNA is TGTGCCAGCAGGGACAGGAGCGGCTATGAGCAGTTCTTC. Its protein product is CASRDRSGYEQFF.

This clone was picked up one time. V is TRBV5-1 and J is TRBJ2-1; TRBD2 matches 7 bases. V dropped 4 bases and J dropped 0; count of bases not matched to a gene: 7. The CDR3 covers 16 residues. The germline V gene has CDR1 SGHRS and CDR2 YFSETQ. This CDR3 is CASSPLLAASYNEQFF. CDR3 nucleotide sequence: TGCGCCAGCAGCCCCCTGCTAGCGGCCTCCTACAATGAGCAGTTCTTC.